This T cell receptor beta chain was identified in a study of blood T cell repertoires in COVID-19. Whole-study context: Whether acute or convalescent, the COVID-19 samples came from the United States, Italy and Spain. The cDNA or gDNA used as material had been derived from T cells, B-cell-depleted T cells, or PBMCs.

Remarks on this clone: At the DNA level, this CDR3 is encoded by other sequences in the same sample as well.

Trimming removed 0 bases at V and 5 bases at J, with 5 bases between. Per the germline V gene, CDR1 is SGDLS and CDR2 is YYNGEE. The CDR3 contains 13 residues. How the authors handled the data: By means of reference gene primer amplification, nucleated cell counts were estimated. Using immunoSEQ multiplex PCR, the repertoire was profiled, and TCRdb retains in-frame clones only, with some absent. V, J and clone size were drawn from that table, and D and trimming were deduced from the DNA. The sample includes roughly 200,000 clones, approximately 86% of them seen just once. The specimen sequenced was peripheral blood. V and J are TRBV9 and TRBJ2-2; D is unresolved. This TCR was sampled from a man aged 35-49 years with active or convalescent COVID-19. The CDR3 DNA reads as TGTGCCAGCAGCGTAGGCAGAACCGGGGAGCTGTTTTTT. Amino acid sequence: CASSVGRTGELFF.